In this sample, the clone carrying this T cell receptor beta chain turned up a few times. The antigen is unknown. The data were produced by immunoSEQ multiplex PCR, yet TCRdb's version contains in-frame clones alone and is incomplete. The table shows roughly 2,700 clones, with 27% occurring only once. The sample originates from a study of T cells in localized non-small cell lung cancer. Germline loops: CDR1 SGDLS, CDR2 YYNGEE. Trimming cost V 3 bases and J 4 bases; bases outside gene matches: 11. This CDR3 spans 16 amino acids. Study-wide findings and caveats: An association was observed between higher blood T cell density and longer overall survival. Paired adjacent lung recovered a median roughly 60 of the top 100 tumor clones. Uninvolved nearby lung showed the greatest T cell clonality, exceeding that found in tumor.

The sequence was collected from a man between 40 and 70 years old with stage I lung adenocarcinoma. The genes are TRBV9 and TRBJ2-7; 9 bases fit TRBD2. Here the sequenced sample was normal lung tissue next to the tumor, taken before any cancer treatment. DNA for the CDR3: TGTGCCAGCAGCGCGAGCCGTAGCGGGGGTGGATACGAGCAGTACTTC. Protein: CASSASRSGGGYEQYF.